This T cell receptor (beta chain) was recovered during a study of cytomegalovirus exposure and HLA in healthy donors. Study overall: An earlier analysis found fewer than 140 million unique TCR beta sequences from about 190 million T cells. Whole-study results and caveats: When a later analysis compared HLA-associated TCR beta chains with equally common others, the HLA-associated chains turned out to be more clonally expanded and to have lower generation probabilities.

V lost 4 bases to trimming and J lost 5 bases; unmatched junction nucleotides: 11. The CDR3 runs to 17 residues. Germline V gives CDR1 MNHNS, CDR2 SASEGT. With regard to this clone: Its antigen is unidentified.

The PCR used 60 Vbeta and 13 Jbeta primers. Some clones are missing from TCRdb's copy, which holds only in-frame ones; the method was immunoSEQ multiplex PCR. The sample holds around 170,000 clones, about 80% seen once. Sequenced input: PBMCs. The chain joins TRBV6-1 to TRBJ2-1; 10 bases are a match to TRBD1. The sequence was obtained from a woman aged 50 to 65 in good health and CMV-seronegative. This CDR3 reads CASSVLNPGQGNNEQFF. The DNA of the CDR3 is TGTGCCAGCAGTGTCCTGAACCCGGGACAGGGGAACAATGAGCAGTTCTTC.